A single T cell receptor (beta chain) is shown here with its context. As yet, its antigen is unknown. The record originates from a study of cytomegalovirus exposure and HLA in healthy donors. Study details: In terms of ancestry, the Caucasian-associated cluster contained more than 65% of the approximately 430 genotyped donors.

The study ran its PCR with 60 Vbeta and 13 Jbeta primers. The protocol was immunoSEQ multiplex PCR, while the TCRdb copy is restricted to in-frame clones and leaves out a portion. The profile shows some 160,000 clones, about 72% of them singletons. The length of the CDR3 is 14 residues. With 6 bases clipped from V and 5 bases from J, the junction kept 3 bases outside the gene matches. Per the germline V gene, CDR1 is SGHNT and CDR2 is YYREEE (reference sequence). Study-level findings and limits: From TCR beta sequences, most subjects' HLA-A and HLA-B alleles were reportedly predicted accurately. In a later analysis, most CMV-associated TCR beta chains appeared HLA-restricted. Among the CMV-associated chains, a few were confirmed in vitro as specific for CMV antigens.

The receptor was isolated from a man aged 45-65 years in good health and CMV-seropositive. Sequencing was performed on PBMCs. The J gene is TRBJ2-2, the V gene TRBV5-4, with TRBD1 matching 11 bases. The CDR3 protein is CASKDRGLTGELFF. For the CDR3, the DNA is TGTGCCAGCAAGGACAGGGGGCTAACCGGGGAGCTGTTTTTT.